This T cell receptor (beta chain) was sequenced for a study of blood T cell repertoires in COVID-19. In the study overall: COVID-19 samples, acute and convalescent, were from the United States, Italy and Spain. Nucleic acid was either cDNA or gDNA, and it came from T cells, B-cell-depleted T cells, or PBMCs.

The sample holds a few counts of this clone. Seattle patient enrollment occurred during active infection, with longitudinal follow-up thereafter. The CDR3 extends over 14 amino acids. Trimming stripped 3 bases from V and 2 bases from J, with 8 bases between. The germline V gene has CDR1 SNHLY and CDR2 FYNNEI. Under the authors' procedure: Counts of nucleated cells, estimated from reference gene primer amplification, were obtained. Profiled with immunoSEQ multiplex PCR; TCRdb holds only in-frame clones, not every one. That table furnishes V, J and clone size, whereas the DNA furnished D and trimming. The table shows tens of thousands of clones, with 81% occurring only once.

V gene TRBV2 combines with J gene TRBJ1-5; D is ambiguous. The receptor comes from an elderly man with COVID-19, enrolled during active disease. Source material: peripheral blood. The CDR3 nucleotides are TGTGCCAGCAGTGATGAAGGAGGCAATCAGCCCCAGCATTTT. It codes for CASSDEGGNQPQHF.